The clone carrying this TCR beta chain was counted a few times. TCRdb's table, derived via immunoSEQ multiplex PCR, lists solely in-frame clones and lacks some. The sample consists of over 100,000 clones, about 88% of them appearing once. The data derive from a study of identifying expanded T cells in peripheral blood. CDR3 length: 16 residues. Trimming took 5 bases from V and 8 from J, leaving 19 bases between them. Looked up from germline, CDR1 is SGHTA and CDR2 is FQGNSA. The TCR sequence derives from a person aged 18 to 75 in good health. The sequencing input was blood. The gene calls are TRBV7-2 and TRBJ1-6; D gene unclear. The chain's CDR3 is CASSLGLARRDSPLHF. The DNA for the CDR3 is TGTGCCAGCAGCCTGGGTCTGGCCAGGAGAGATTCACCCCTCCACTTT.